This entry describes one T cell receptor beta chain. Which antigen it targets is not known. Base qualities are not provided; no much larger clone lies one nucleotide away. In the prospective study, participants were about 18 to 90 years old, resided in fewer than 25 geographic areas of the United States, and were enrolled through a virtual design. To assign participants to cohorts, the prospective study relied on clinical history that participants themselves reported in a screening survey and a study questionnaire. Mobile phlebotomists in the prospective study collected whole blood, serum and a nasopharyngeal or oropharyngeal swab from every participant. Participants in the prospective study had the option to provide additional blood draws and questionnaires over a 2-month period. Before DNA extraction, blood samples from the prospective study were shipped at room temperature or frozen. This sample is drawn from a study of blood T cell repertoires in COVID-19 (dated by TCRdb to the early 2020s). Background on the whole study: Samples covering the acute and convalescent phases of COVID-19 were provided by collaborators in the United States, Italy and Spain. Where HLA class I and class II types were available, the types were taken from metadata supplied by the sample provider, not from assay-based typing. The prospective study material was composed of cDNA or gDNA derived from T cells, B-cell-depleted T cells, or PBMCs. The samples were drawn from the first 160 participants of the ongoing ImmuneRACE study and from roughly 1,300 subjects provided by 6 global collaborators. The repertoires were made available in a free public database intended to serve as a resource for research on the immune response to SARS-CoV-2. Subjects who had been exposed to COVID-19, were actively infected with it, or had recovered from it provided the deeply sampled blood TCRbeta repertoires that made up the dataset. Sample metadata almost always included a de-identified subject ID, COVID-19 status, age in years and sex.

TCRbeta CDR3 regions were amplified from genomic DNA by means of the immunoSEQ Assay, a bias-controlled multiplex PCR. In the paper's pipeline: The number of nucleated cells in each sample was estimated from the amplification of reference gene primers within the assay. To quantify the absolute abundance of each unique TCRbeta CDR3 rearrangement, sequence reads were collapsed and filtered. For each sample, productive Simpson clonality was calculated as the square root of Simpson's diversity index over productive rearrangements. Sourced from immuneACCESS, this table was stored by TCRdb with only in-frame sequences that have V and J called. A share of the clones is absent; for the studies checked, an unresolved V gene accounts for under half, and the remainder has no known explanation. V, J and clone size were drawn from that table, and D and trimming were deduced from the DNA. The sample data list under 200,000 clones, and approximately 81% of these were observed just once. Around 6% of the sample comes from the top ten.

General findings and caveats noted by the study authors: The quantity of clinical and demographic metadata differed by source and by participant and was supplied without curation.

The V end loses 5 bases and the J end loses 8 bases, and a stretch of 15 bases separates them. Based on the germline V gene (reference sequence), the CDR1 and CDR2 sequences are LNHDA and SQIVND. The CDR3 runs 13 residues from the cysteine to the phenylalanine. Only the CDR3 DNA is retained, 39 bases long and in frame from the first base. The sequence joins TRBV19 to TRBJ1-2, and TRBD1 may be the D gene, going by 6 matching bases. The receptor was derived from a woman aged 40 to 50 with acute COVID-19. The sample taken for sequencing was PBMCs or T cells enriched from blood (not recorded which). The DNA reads TGTGCCAGTAGTCCGAGGACAGTTGAAGGCTACACCTTC. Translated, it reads CASSPRTVEGYTF. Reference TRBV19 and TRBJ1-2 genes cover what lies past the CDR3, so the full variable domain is DGGITQSPKYLFRKEGQNVTLSCEQNLNHDAMYWYRQDPGQGLRLIYYSQIVNDFQKGDIAEGYSVSREKKESFPLTVTSAQKNPTAFYLCASSPRTVEGYTFGSGTRLTVV.